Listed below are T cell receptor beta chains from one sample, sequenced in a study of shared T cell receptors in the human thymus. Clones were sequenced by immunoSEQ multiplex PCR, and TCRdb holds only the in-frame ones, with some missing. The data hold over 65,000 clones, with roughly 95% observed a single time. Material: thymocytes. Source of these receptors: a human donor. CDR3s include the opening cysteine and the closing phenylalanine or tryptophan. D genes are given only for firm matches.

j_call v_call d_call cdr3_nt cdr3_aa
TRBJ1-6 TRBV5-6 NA TGTGCCAGCAGCTTGGAAGCAGGGTTGGGATCACCCCTCCACTTT CASSLEAGLGSPLHF
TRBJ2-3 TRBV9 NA TGTGCCAGTTCGGGACCAGGGGCCGGAGGCACAGATACGCAGTATTTT CASSGPGAGGTDTQYF
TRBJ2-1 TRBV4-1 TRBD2 TGCGCCAGCAGCCTCCCACAGGCCCCGGGGGGGCCAACAGGCGAGCAGTTCTTC CASSLPQAPGGPTGEQFF
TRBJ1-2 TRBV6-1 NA TGTGCCAGCAGTGAACTCAGGGCAGTCTATGGCTACACCTTC CASSELRAVYGYTF
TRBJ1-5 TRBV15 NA TGTGCCACCGGCAGGGGAAGGGATCAGCCCCAGCATTTT CATGRGRDQPQHF
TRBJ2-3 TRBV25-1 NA TGTGCCAGCAGCAGGGCGGGCACAGATACGCAGTATTTT CASSRAGTDTQYF
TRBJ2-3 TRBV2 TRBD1 TGTGCCAGCAGAGGGGGGACAGGAACAGATACGCAGTATTTT CASRGGTGTDTQYF
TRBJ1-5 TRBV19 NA TGTGCCAGTAGTATAGAGGGCAACAATCAGCCCCAGCATTTT CASSIEGNNQPQHF
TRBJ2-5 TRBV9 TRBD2 TGTGCCAGCAGCATCCGACTAGCGGGGGGGTTGGAGACCCAGTACTTC CASSIRLAGGLETQYF
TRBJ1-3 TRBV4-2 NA TGTGCCAGCAGCCAAGATCCAGGGCTGATAGGCACCATATATTTT CASSQDPGLIGTIYF
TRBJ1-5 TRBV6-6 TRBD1 TGTGCCAGCAGTGAGACAGGGTTCCTACAGCATTTT CASSETGFLQHF
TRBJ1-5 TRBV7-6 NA TGTGCCAGCAGTGAGGGGGTACAGAGCAATCAGCCCCAGCATTTT CASSEGVQSNQPQHF
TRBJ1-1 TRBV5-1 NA TGCGCCAGCAGCCCCGGGACACAGAACACTGAAGCTTTCTTT CASSPGTQNTEAFF
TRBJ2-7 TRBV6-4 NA TGTGCCAGGCCGAGCAGGGTATCCTACGAGCAGTACTTC CARPSRVSYEQYF
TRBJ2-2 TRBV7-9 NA TGTGCCACCCGGTTTATAAGGGGGAACACCGGGGAGCTGTTTTTT CATRFIRGNTGELFF
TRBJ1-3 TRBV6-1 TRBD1 TGTGCCAGCAGTGAAGCTAGAGGGGGCGGAAACACCATATATTTT CASSEARGGGNTIYF
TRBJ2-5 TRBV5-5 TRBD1 TGTGCCACCGCGGACAGGGAAGAGACCCAGTACTTC CATADREETQYF
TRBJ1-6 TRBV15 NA TGTGCCACAAAGGGGTATTGGCATTCACCCCTCCACTTT CATKGYWHSPLHF
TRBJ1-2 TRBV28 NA TGTGCCAGCAGTTTTGCGGGGGCATCTGGTGGCTACACCTTC CASSFAGASGGYTF
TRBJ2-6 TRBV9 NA TGTGCCAGCAGCGTAGGTAGGCCATGGGCGGGACAGCACTCTGGGGCCAACGTCCTGACTTTC CASSVGRPWAGQHSGANVLTF
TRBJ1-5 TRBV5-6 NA TGTGCCAGCAGCTTACACAGGGAAAATCAGCCCCAGCATTTT CASSLHRENQPQHF
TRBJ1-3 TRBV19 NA TGTGCCAGTAGTACACAGCTCCACTCTGGAAACACCATATATTTT CASSTQLHSGNTIYF